This entry lists 15 T cell receptor beta chains sequenced from one sample in a study of cytomegalovirus exposure and HLA in healthy donors. Use of 60 Vbeta and 13 Jbeta primers characterized the PCR. Data came from immunoSEQ multiplex PCR; TCRdb stores just in-frame clones and leaves some out. Of roughly 100,000 clones in the sample, about 80% were seen once. Sequencing used PBMCs. The receptors shown here come from a middle-aged man in good health and CMV-seronegative.

This clone was seen just once. V and J are TRBV2 and TRBJ1-1; TRBD1 matches 9 bases. The CDR3 is 14 amino acids. Per germline, CDR1 SNHLY and CDR2 FYNNEI. The J segment lost 3 bases and the V segment lost 8 bases, leaving 7 bases of the junction unmatched. The CDR3 sequence is CASVPGQGYTEAFF. DNA for the CDR3: TGTGCCAGCGTACCGGGACAGGGATACACTGAAGCTTTCTTT. The variable domain in full, completed from reference TRBV2 and TRBJ1-1, reads EPEVTQTPSHQVTQMGQEVILRCVPISNHLYFYWYRQILGQKVEFLVSFYNNEISEKSEIFDDQFSVERPDGSNFTLKIRSTKLEDSAMYFCASVPGQGYTEAFFGQGTRLTVV.

The chain combines TRBV5-1 with TRBJ1-2; D is uncertain. This CDR3 is built from 14 residues. With 0 bases removed from V and 7 bases from J, the gap between germline ends came to 13 bases. CDR1 is SGHRS, CDR2 YFSETQ, per germline. CDR3 loop: CASSLVTVTSGYTF. CDR3 nucleotide sequence: TGCGCCAGCAGCTTGGTGACGGTGACTAGTGGCTACACCTTC.

This clone was detected only a few times. The chain recombines TRBV11-2 with TRBJ1-1; weak D call: TRBD1 (5 bases). V was clipped by 1 base and J by 0 bases, with 12 bases between them. CDR3 length: 16 amino acids. Per the germline V gene, CDR1 is SGHAT and CDR2 is FQNNGV. The CDR3 DNA follows: TGTGCCAGCAGCTTAGGGTATGCAGGGATGAACACTGAAGCTTTCTTT. Translation: CASSLGYAGMNTEAFF.

The chain carries TRBV21-1 and TRBJ1-2; TRBD1, the D gene given by the table, was not confirmed from the DNA. TRBV21-1 is tagged as a pseudogene. This CDR3 spans 15 amino acids. CDR3 DNA sequence: TGTGCCAGCAGCAAAGACAGGGGACACCCGGGTGAGGGCACCTTC. Protein: CASSKDRGHPGEGTF.

The chain has TRBV5-1 and TRBJ2-3, with D perhaps TRBD1 (6 bases). This CDR3 is 15 amino acids long. V was clipped by 0 bases and J by 4 bases, with 12 bases between them. Germline lookup yields CDR1 SGHRS and CDR2 YFSETQ. The CDR3 DNA sequence: TGCGCCAGCAGCTTGGAGGCAGGGGATGCAGATACGCAGTATTTT. The encoded protein is CASSLEAGDADTQYF.

The sample holds a few counts of this clone. The rearrangement uses TRBV7-9 and TRBJ1-2; 10 nucleotides line up with TRBD1. J lost 6 bases, V lost 9 bases, and 13 bases had no gene match. Looked up from germline, CDR1 is SEHNR and CDR2 is FQNEAQ (reference sequence). This CDR3 region has 15 residues. CDR3 sequence (DNA): TGTGCCAGGACCCAGGTGGACAGGGGGTTTAATGGCTACACCTTC. It is translated as CARTQVDRGFNGYTF.

The chain links TRBV6-1 to TRBJ2-2; TRBD1 aligns across 9 bases. The CDR3 sequence is 15 residues long. The ends lost 5 bases at V and 5 bases at J; junction bases unmatched: 6. Germline lookup yields CDR1 MNHNS and CDR2 SASEGT. The chain's CDR3 is CASSQQQGATGELFF. The CDR3 DNA follows: TGTGCCAGCAGTCAACAACAGGGGGCTACCGGGGAGCTGTTTTTT.

This chain connects TRBV19 to TRBJ2-3; D is unclear. V dropped 11 bases and J dropped 0 bases, with 12 bases sitting between them. CDR1 LNHDA and CDR2 SQIVND come from the germline V gene (reference sequence). CDR3 size: 13 residues. CDR3 sequence reads: CAAGGESTDTQYF. In nucleotides, the CDR3 is TGTGCCGCCGGCGGAGAGAGCACAGATACGCAGTATTTT. Filled out from reference TRBV19 and TRBJ2-3, the complete variable domain reads DGGITQSPKYLFRKEGQNVTLSCEQNLNHDAMYWYRQDPGQGLRLIYYSQIVNDFQKGDIAEGYSVSREKKESFPLTVTSAQKNPTAFYLCAAGGESTDTQYFGPGTRLTVL.

The rearrangement links TRBV5-1 to TRBJ1-4; D remains unclear. This CDR3 is 14 amino acids long. Trimming took 2 bases from V and 5 from J, leaving 10 bases between them. CDR1 and CDR2 from the germline V gene are SGHRS and YFSETQ. CDR3 residues: CASSLEGGNEKLFF. The CDR3 region has the DNA TGCGCCAGCAGCTTAGAGGGAGGGAATGAAAAACTGTTTTTT.

The chain is built from TRBV6-6 and TRBJ1-2; D possibly corresponds to TRBD1 (6 bases). The length of the CDR3 is 15 residues. From germline, CDR1 is MNHNY and CDR2 SVGAGI (reference sequence). With 6 bases removed from V and 4 bases from J, the gap between germline ends came to 18 bases. Here the CDR3 DNA reads TGTGCCAGCAGCCGGGCGGGGGGCCCGGCCTATGGCTACACCTTC. This codes for CASSRAGGPAYGYTF.

The rearrangement links TRBV18 to TRBJ2-7, with 9 bases matching TRBD1. Looked up from germline, CDR1 is KGHSH and CDR2 is LQKENI. Losses at the gene ends were 3 bases for V and 4 bases for J; bases not matched to a gene: 4. The CDR3 runs 14 residues. DNA for the CDR3: TGTGCCAGCTCACCCGGGACAGGGAGGTACGAGCAGTACGTC. Translating gives CASSPGTGRYEQYV.

This clone has a handful of counts. CDR3 DNA sequence: TGTGCCACCAGCAAGGGACAGGGTTCTGGGGCCAACGTCCTGACTTTC. Protein product: CATSKGQGSGANVLTF. The rearrangement uses TRBV15 and TRBJ2-6, with 9 bases fitting TRBD1. This CDR3 is 16 amino acids long. Trimming took 4 bases from V and 1 from J; bases not matched to a gene: 2. CDR1 and CDR2 from the germline V gene are LNHNV and YYDKDF (reference sequence).

The chain has TRBV9 and TRBJ2-1; 11 positions agree with TRBD2. Trimming removed 2 bases from V and 4 bases from J; junction bases left unmatched: 5. This CDR3 has 16 residues. The germline V gene has CDR1 SGDLS and CDR2 YYNGEE. The CDR3 coding sequence is TGTGCCAGCAGCGTTTTTAGCGGGGGGGGTTACAATGAGCAGTTCTTC. Translated: CASSVFSGGGYNEQFF.

J is TRBJ2-3 and V is TRBV6-5, with 7 bases fitting TRBD2. The CDR3 runs 13 residues. Germline values: CDR1 MNHEY, CDR2 SVGAGI. With V trimmed by 10 bases and J by 1 base, 5 bases remained unmatched. CDR3 amino acids: CATMAGGTDTQYF. The DNA for the CDR3 is TGTGCCACCATGGCGGGGGGCACAGATACGCAGTATTTT.

The chain combines TRBV19 with TRBJ1-2; a weak D match, TRBD1 (5 bases). Germline CDR1 is LNHDA and CDR2 is SQIVND (reference sequence). The CDR3 has 15 residues. Deletions cut 4 bases from V and 4 bases from J, with 16 bases between. Here the CDR3 DNA reads TGTGCCAGTAGTACCGCGGGCGGGGCGAGCTATGGCTACACCTTC. It codes for CASSTAGGASYGYTF.